The T cell receptor (beta chain) under discussion was sequenced for a study of PD-1 blockade in classical Hodgkin lymphoma. General observations from the study: When set against healthy donors, newly diagnosed patients were reported to show lower baseline TCR diversity. Before treatment, complete responders showed about the same diversity as newly diagnosed patients. CD4+ TCR diversity rose significantly by C4D1, and CD8+ TCR diversity did not.

Trimming removed 1 base from V and 9 bases from J, with 16 bases in between. The germline V gene encodes CDR1 SGHNT and CDR2 YENEEA. CDR3 size: 15 residues. Sample time point: cycle 4 day 1 (C4D1), after five to seven weeks of nivolumab. All the patients suffered relapse after autologous stem cell transplantation, and brentuximab vedotin exposure differed. Clones were sequenced by immunoSEQ multiplex PCR, and TCRdb holds only the in-frame ones, with some missing. The table has 80,000 to 100,000 clones, about 93% seen once. This clone appeared a single time. The antigen is not known. The sequence was collected from a human donor with classical Hodgkin lymphoma. The sequencing used peripheral blood mononuclear cells (PBMCs), collected before the fourth cycle of nivolumab. The chain couples TRBV11-3 to TRBJ2-1; D call uncertain. CDR3 nucleotides: TGTGCCAGCAGCTTAGGCCCAGTGGGGTTGGCTGAGCAGTTCTTC. Translating it yields CASSLGPVGLAEQFF.